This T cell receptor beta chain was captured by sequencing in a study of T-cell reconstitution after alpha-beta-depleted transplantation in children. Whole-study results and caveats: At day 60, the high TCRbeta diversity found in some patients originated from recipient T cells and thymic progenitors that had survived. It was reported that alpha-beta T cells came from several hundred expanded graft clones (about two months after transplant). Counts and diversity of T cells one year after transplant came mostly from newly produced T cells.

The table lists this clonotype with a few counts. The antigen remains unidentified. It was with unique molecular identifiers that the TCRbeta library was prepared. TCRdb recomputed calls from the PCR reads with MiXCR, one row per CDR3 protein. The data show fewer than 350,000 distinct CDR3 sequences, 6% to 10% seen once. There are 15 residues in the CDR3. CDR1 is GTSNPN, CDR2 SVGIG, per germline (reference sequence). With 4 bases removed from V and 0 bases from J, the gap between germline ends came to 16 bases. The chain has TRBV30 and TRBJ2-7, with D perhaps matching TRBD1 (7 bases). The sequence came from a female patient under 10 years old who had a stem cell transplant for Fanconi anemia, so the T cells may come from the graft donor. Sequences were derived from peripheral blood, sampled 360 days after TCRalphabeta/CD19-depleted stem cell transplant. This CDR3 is CAWNNGGQLSYEQYF. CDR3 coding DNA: TGTGCCTGGAATAACGGGGGACAGCTCTCCTACGAGCAGTACTTC.